The rows below give T cell receptor beta chains drawn from one sample of a study of graft-versus-host responses after intestinal transplantation. No antigen has been identified for these receptors. Only in-frame clones appear in the TCRdb table, and some are missing; sequencing was by immunoSEQ multiplex PCR. Of some 70,000 clones listed, roughly 87% were seen once; the top ten hold around 8.6%. This material consisted of unstimulated CD8+ T cells sorted from spleen or lymph node cells, taken before transplant. The source is a human donor who was the organ donor for an intestinal transplant. Each CDR3 is given with its conserved first and last residue. D genes are given only for firm matches. Part of the rows lack a size; the others show once, few, many or a class for expanded clones.

14,-,-,TRBJ2-2,TRBV2,TGTGCCAGCAGAGAGCGGTCCTACACCGGGGAGCTGTTTTTT,CASRERSYTGELFF
13,TRBD2,-,TRBJ2-7,TRBV30,TGTGCCTGGAATCACGGGGGGGCTAGTGAGCAGTACTTC,CAWNHGGASEQYF
13,-,-,TRBJ1-1,TRBV5-4,TGTGCCAGCAGTATGGGACGGACCACTGAAGCTTTCTTT,CASSMGRTTEAFF
16,-,-,TRBJ1-5,TRBV5-4,TGTGCCAGCAGCCCTGATATAGGGTCTGGCAATCAGCCCCAGCATTTT,CASSPDIGSGNQPQHF
14,-,-,TRBJ1-5,TRBV9,TGTGCCAGCAGCGTAGGGGGGGGTAACCAGCCCCAGCATTTT,CASSVGGGNQPQHF
16,-,-,TRBJ1-2,TRBV27,TGTGCCAGCAGCGGGGGCGGGGCCCCGTGGGACTATGGCTACACCTTC,CASSGGGAPWDYGYTF
14,-,-,TRBJ2-7,TRBV4-1,TGCGCCAGCAGATACAGGGAAAGAGACTACGAGCAGTACTTC,CASRYRERDYEQYF
13,-,few,TRBJ2-1,TRBV28,TGTGCCAGCAGTTTGATAGGGGGCAATGAGCAGTTCTTC,CASSLIGGNEQFF
14,-,-,TRBJ1-2,TRBV7-4,TGTGCCAGCAGCTTGAGGGAAAAGCCCTATGGCTACACCTTC,CASSLREKPYGYTF
14,-,-,TRBJ2-1,TRBV2,TGTGCCAGTTCCGTGTCTAGCCATTACAATGAGCAGTTCTTC,CASSVSSHYNEQFF
14,TRBD1,-,TRBJ1-5,TRBV27,TGTGCCAGCAGTTGGCGGGACAGTAATCAGCCCCAGCATTTT,CASSWRDSNQPQHF
12,-,-,TRBJ2-3,TRBV6-5,TGTGCCAGCAGCCCAAACACAGATACGCAGTATTTT,CASSPNTDTQYF
16,-,-,TRBJ1-2,TRBV4-1,TGCGCCAGCAGCCAAGAAAGGGACCCGATCCTCTATGGCTACACCTTC,CASSQERDPILYGYTF
16,TRBD1,-,TRBJ1-2,TRBV7-9,TGTGCCAGCAGCTCCCGGCTACAGGGGACCAACTATGGCTACACCTTC,CASSSRLQGTNYGYTF
13,-,-,TRBJ1-2,TRBV7-8,TGTGCCAGCAGCTCCCCTTGGGACTATGGCTACACCTTC,CASSSPWDYGYTF
19,TRBD2,-,TRBJ2-3,TRBV5-5,TGTGCCAGCAGCTTGGCCTGGATAGCGGGGGGTCATAGCACAGATACGCAGTATTTT,CASSLAWIAGGHSTDTQYF
15,TRBD2,-,TRBJ2-7,TRBV2,TGTGCCAGCAGACCCGGGACTAGCGGGGCCTACGAGCAGTACTTC,CASRPGTSGAYEQYF
13,-,-,TRBJ2-5,TRBV7-9,TGTGCCAGCAGCTTAGAGGGTCTCGAGACCCAGTACTTC,CASSLEGLETQYF
12,-,few,TRBJ2-7,TRBV10-3,TGTGCCATCAGTGCCCCAGGGTACGAGCAGTACTTC,CAISAPGYEQYF
13,-,once,TRBJ2-3,TRBV6-1,TGTGCCACCAGATGGACACTTACAGATACGCAGTATTTT,CATRWTLTDTQYF
18,-,-,TRBJ1-2,TRBV4-1,TGCGCCAGCAGCCAAGATGAGTTGTCGGGCCCATCTGTGGATGGCTACACCTTC,CASSQDELSGPSVDGYTF
17,-,once,TRBJ1-2,TRBV9,TGTGCCAGCAGCCTCAGGCCGCGAACCCGCTCTGGGTTAGGCTACACCTTC,CASSLRPRTRSGLGYTF
16,TRBD2,few,TRBJ2-1,TRBV5-1,TGCGCCAGCAGCACCCTGGGAGCGGGGTTCTACGATGAGCAGTTCTTC,CASSTLGAGFYDEQFF
14,-,medium-sized,TRBJ1-1,TRBV6-5,TGTGCCAGCAGTTACTCGCCCTTCGGGGATGAAGCTTTCTTT,CASSYSPFGDEAFF
17,TRBD1,-,TRBJ2-1,TRBV4-2,TGTGCCAGCAGCCAAGATCTCGGACAGGGGAGTTTGAATGAGCAGTTCTTC,CASSQDLGQGSLNEQFF
17,TRBD2,-,TRBJ2-3,TRBV7-2,TGTGCCAGCAGCCCAGCGGGACCTCTACTTCTGGTGGATACGCAGTATTTT,CASSPAGPLLLVDTQYF
13,-,-,TRBJ2-2,TRBV4-1,TGCGCCAGCAGCCAAGAAGGAGCGGCCGAGCTGTTTTTT,CASSQEGAAELFF
18,TRBD2,-,TRBJ2-3,TRBV4-1,TGCGCCAGCAGCCAAGGACTAGCGGGGGGGCCCGACACAGATACGCAGTATTTT,CASSQGLAGGPDTDTQYF
15,-,-,TRBJ2-1,TRBV5-1,TGCGCCAGCAACCCCTTTGGGGGCCTCTACAATGAGCAGTTCTTC,CASNPFGGLYNEQFF
16,-,-,TRBJ2-5,TRBV14,TGTGCCAGCAGCCAAGATGAGGCAGGCTACCAAGAGACCCAGTACTTC,CASSQDEAGYQETQYF
15,-,-,TRBJ1-2,TRBV2,TGTGCCAGCAGTGAAGCTCGGCAGGCTAACTATGGCTACACCTTC,CASSEARQANYGYTF
18,-,-,TRBJ2-7,TRBV7-8,TGTGCCAGCAGCTCTTTCTGGGGGGCTGTGTATGGAATCCACGAGCAGTACTTC,CASSSFWGAVYGIHEQYF
17,-,-,TRBJ2-6,TRBV21-1,TGTGCCACCCCGATCTCGCCAGACTACTCTGGGGCCAACGTCCTGACTTTC,CATPISPDYSGANVLTF
14,-,-,TRBJ2-3,TRBV2,TGTGCCAGCACATCAAGAACTAGCACAGATACGCAGTATTTT,CASTSRTSTDTQYF
14,-,-,TRBJ2-1,TRBV10-1,TGCGCCAGCAGTGAGTCTGACTGGGACAATGAGCAGTTCTTC,CASSESDWDNEQFF
14,TRBD2,once,TRBJ2-1,TRBV27,TGTGCCAGCAGGGCGGGGGGTATGGACGATGAGCAGTTCTTC,CASRAGGMDDEQFF
15,TRBD1,-,TRBJ2-3,TRBV28,TGTGCCAGCAGTAAGACAGGGACATACACAGATACGCAGTATTTT,CASSKTGTYTDTQYF
19,TRBD2,once,TRBJ2-3,TRBV9,TGTGCCAGCAGCGTAACTGAGGGACTAGCGGGGGGGCCTTTGGATACGCAGTATTTT,CASSVTEGLAGGPLDTQYF
13,-,-,TRBJ1-2,TRBV5-8,TGTGCCAGCAGCTTTTTCCGGGGGTATGGCTACACCTTC,CASSFFRGYGYTF
14,-,-,TRBJ1-5,TRBV16,TGTGCCAGCAGCCCCGACAGTAGCAATCAGCCCCAGCATTTT,CASSPDSSNQPQHF
14,-,-,TRBJ1-4,TRBV7-9,TGTGCCAGCAGCTCCGGACGGTTTAATGAAAAACTGTTTTTT,CASSSGRFNEKLFF
16,TRBD2,few,TRBJ2-3,TRBV6-4,TGTGCCAGCAGTGACCAAGGCGGGGGGGCCGCAGATACGCAGTATTTT,CASSDQGGGAADTQYF
13,-,-,TRBJ2-3,TRBV7-9,TGTGCCAGCAGCTTAGATCAGAGAGATACGCAGTATTTT,CASSLDQRDTQYF
19,TRBD2,-,TRBJ2-3,TRBV5-1,TGCGCCAGCAGCCTCAGAGGACTAGCGGGGTATGTTGTCACAGATACGCAGTATTTT,CASSLRGLAGYVVTDTQYF
10,-,-,TRBJ2-2,TRBV20-1,TGCAGTGCTAGTGCGGGGGAGCTGTTTTTT,CSASAGELFF
17,TRBD1,-,TRBJ2-7,TRBV7-9,TGTGCCAGCAGCCCAACCCTCCCCCCGGGACAGACGACTGAGGGGTACTTC,CASSPTLPPGQTTEGYF
13,-,-,TRBJ1-5,TRBV28,TGTGCCAGCAGTTTAGCCGGTAATCAGCCCCAGCATTTT,CASSLAGNQPQHF
14,-,-,TRBJ2-3,TRBV4-1,TGCGCCAGCAGCCAAGATGTTGGGGCAGATACGCAGTATTTT,CASSQDVGADTQYF
13,-,-,TRBJ2-7,TRBV28,TGTGCCAGCAGTTTGAGACAGTCCTACGAGCAGTACTTC,CASSLRQSYEQYF
14,-,once,TRBJ1-5,TRBV15,TGTGCCACCAGCAGAGATCGGGGCAATCAGCCCCAGCATTTT,CATSRDRGNQPQHF
13,TRBD1,-,TRBJ2-7,TRBV29-1,TGCAGCGCCGGGACAGCCTACTCCTACGAGCAGTACTTC,CSAGTAYSYEQYF
15,TRBD1,-,TRBJ2-7,TRBV28,TGTGCCAGCAGCCCCCTCACAGGGGGCCTTGGCGAGCAGTACTTC,CASSPLTGGLGEQYF
14,-,-,TRBJ1-5,TRBV5-5,TGTGCCAGCAGCTTCCATGCTAGCAATCAGCCCCAGCATTTT,CASSFHASNQPQHF
13,-,once,TRBJ1-1,TRBV7-7,TGTGCCAGCAGCTACCAGCCGAACACTGAAGCTTTCTTT,CASSYQPNTEAFF
15,-,-,TRBJ2-1,TRBV19,TGTGCCAGTAGCGTCGGGGTGAAAATAGTCAATGAGCAGTTCTTC,CASSVGVKIVNEQFF